The 13 T cell receptor beta chains given below trace back to one sample, sequenced in a study of blood T cell repertoires in COVID-19. Profiling relied on immunoSEQ multiplex PCR, and the TCRdb table lists in-frame clones only, not all of them. The sample lists roughly 39,000 clones; more than 80% were seen once. The sequenced sample consisted of peripheral blood. The receptors originated from a man aged 25-40 years with active or convalescent COVID-19.

CDR3 sequence reads: CASSLWGGSSGANVLTF. The CDR3 DNA follows: TGTGCCAGCAGCTTATGGGGGGGATCCTCTGGGGCCAACGTCCTGACTTTC. The J gene is TRBJ2-6, the V gene TRBV5-8, with 7 bases fitting TRBD2. J gave up 0 bases and V 2 bases, and 5 bases lay outside the gene matches. Germline CDR1 and CDR2: SGHTS and YDEGEE. This CDR3 spans 17 amino acids.

The gene calls are TRBV5-5 and TRBJ1-5; D remains ambiguous. Germline loops: CDR1 SGHKS, CDR2 YYEKEE (reference sequence). The CDR3 consists of 14 residues. Trimming left V 4 bases short and J 0 bases short, with 8 bases between. The CDR3: CASSPGTSNQPQHF. DNA for the CDR3: TGTGCCAGCAGCCCGGGAACTAGCAATCAGCCCCAGCATTTT.

A single count supports this clone. The rearrangement joins TRBV2 to TRBJ1-4; 8 bases are shared with TRBD1. V trimming: 4 bases; J trimming: 4 bases; junction bases outside the gene matches: 5. The CDR3 runs to 15 residues. CDR1 and CDR2 from the germline V gene are SNHLY and FYNNEI. The DNA for the CDR3 is TGTGCCAGCAGTGTTACAGGGGGTATTAATGAAAAACTGTTTTTT. Translating it yields CASSVTGGINEKLFF.

This clone was found once. V is TRBV12-3 or TRBV12-4 and J is TRBJ2-2; a weak D match, TRBD2 (5 bases). The V gene lost 3 bases and the J gene lost 4 bases, with 6 bases spanning the gap. The CDR3 loop spans 13 amino acids. The CDR3 DNA is TGTGCCAGCAGTTTCGGGGTCACCGGGGAGCTGTTTTTT. Its translation is CASSFGVTGELFF.

This clone was seen a handful of times. The chain employs TRBV14 and TRBJ1-2; D may be TRBD1 (6 bases). CDR1 is SGHDN and CDR2 is FVKESK in the germline V gene. Deletions cut 1 base from V and 4 bases from J, with 16 bases between. This CDR3 is 16 amino acids long. The CDR3 spells CASSQVSGALTYGYTF. CDR3 coding DNA: TGTGCCAGCAGCCAAGTTTCAGGGGCCCTCACCTATGGCTACACCTTC.

This chain links TRBV5-4 with TRBJ2-1; 8 bases map to TRBD2. CDR1 SGHNT and CDR2 YYREEE come from the germline V gene (reference sequence). The CDR3 consists of 15 residues. Unmatched junction bases numbered 3, after V lost 4 bases and J lost 0 bases. CDR3: CASSLLAVSYNEQFF. The CDR3 DNA is TGTGCCAGCAGCCTACTAGCGGTCTCCTACAATGAGCAGTTCTTC.

This clone was recorded only once. V usage is TRBV6-5 and J usage is TRBJ2-5; the match to TRBD2 covers 9 bases. Per germline, CDR1 MNHEY and CDR2 SVGAGI. After removal of 2 bases from V and 7 bases from J, the junction contained 5 bases not matched to a gene. CDR3 length: 14 amino acids. CDR3 nucleotides: TGTGCCAGCAGTTACCCGCGGGGGGGCGGGACCCAGTACTTC. It specifies CASSYPRGGGTQYF.

This rearrangement joins TRBV11-2 to TRBJ1-3; D unclear. The V gene lost 1 base and the J gene lost 2 bases, with 12 bases spanning the gap. This CDR3 has 16 amino acids. CDR1 and CDR2 (germline): SGHAT, FQNNGV. The CDR3 DNA is TGTGCCAGCAGCTTAGGAGGGTCAAGGACTGGAAACACCATATATTTT. Translating it yields CASSLGGSRTGNTIYF. The full variable domain, completed using reference TRBV11-2 and TRBJ1-3, is EAGVAQSPRYKIIEKRQSVAFWCNPISGHATLYWYQQILGQGPKLLIQFQNNGVVDDSQLPKDRFSAERLKGVDSTLKIQPAKLEDSAVYLCASSLGGSRTGNTIYFGEGSWLTVV.

The chain joins TRBV10-3 to TRBJ2-3, with 7 bases lining up with TRBD1. CDR1 and CDR2 from the germline V gene are ENHRY and SYGVKD. The CDR3 totals 13 residues. J lost 4 bases, V lost 4 bases, and 2 bases had no gene match. The CDR3 loop is CAISVQGADTQYF. The CDR3 nucleotides read TGTGCCATCAGTGTTCAGGGGGCAGATACGCAGTATTTT.

The rearrangement joins TRBV18 to TRBJ1-2, with D maybe TRBD1 (5 bases). CDR3 length equals 16 residues. In germline, CDR1 is KGHSH, CDR2 LQKENI. V was pared by 0 bases and J by 0 bases, with 11 bases between. The CDR3 spells CASSPPGTVANYGYTF. Here the CDR3 DNA reads TGTGCCAGCTCACCACCTGGGACTGTTGCTAACTATGGCTACACCTTC.

The CDR3 is CASSPSGTGHSPLHF. In DNA, the CDR3 is TGTGCCAGCAGCCCATCGGGGACAGGGCACTCACCCCTCCACTTT. The V gene is TRBV7-2, the J gene TRBJ1-6, with TRBD1 matching over 9 bases. Germline CDR1 is SGHTA and CDR2 is FQGNSA. This CDR3 is built from 15 residues. Losses at the gene ends were 5 bases for V and 10 bases for J; bases not matched to a gene: 9.

This sequence joins TRBV19 and TRBJ2-1, with D tentatively TRBD1 (6 bases). Germline CDR1 reads LNHDA; CDR2 reads SQIVND (reference sequence). V gave up 4 bases and J gave up 0 bases, with 13 bases separating them. CDR3 length: 16 amino acids. CDR3 coding DNA: TGTGCCAGTAGTACGAGACAGGCTAGCTCCTACAATGAGCAGTTCTTC. It specifies CASSTRQASSYNEQFF. Combining the CDR3 with reference TRBV19 and TRBJ2-1 gives the whole variable domain DGGITQSPKYLFRKEGQNVTLSCEQNLNHDAMYWYRQDPGQGLRLIYYSQIVNDFQKGDIAEGYSVSREKKESFPLTVTSAQKNPTAFYLCASSTRQASSYNEQFFGPGTRLTVL.

The J gene is TRBJ1-4, the V gene TRBV10-3, with 9 nucleotides matching TRBD1. From germline, CDR1 is ENHRY and CDR2 SYGVKD. The CDR3 consists of 14 residues. The V segment lost 6 bases and the J segment 4 bases; nucleotides outside the gene matches: 3. The chain's CDR3 is CAIRPGQGNEKLFF. The CDR3 nucleotides are TGTGCCATCAGACCGGGACAGGGTAATGAAAAACTGTTTTTT.